A single TCR beta chain is shown here with its context. Its cognate antigen is unknown. The sample has other DNA sequences that encode this CDR3 too. CD4+ cells were split into CD45RA+ naive and CD45RA-negative memory subsets. This specimen comes from a study of shared clonotypes between healthy human individuals. Whole-study findings and limits: Naive subsets, compared against memory subsets, generally had larger estimated richness values.

V shed 6 bases, J shed 3 bases, and the junction held 3 bases outside the gene matches. The CDR3 is made up of 13 amino acids. Germline lookup yields CDR1 MNHEY and CDR2 SVGAGI. The repertoire was sequenced with immunoSEQ multiplex PCR; TCRdb's copy has only in-frame clones and lacks some. In the table there are about 1 million clones, about 75% of which are singletons. The receptor comes from a young man in good health. This sequence joins TRBV6-5 and TRBJ1-1; 8 bases map to TRBD1. What was sequenced was memory CD4+ T cells sorted from blood. The subset denotes: CD45RA-negative fraction. The CDR3 region is CASSRQGYTEAFF. CDR3 sequence (DNA): TGTGCCAGCAGCAGACAGGGGTACACTGAAGCTTTCTTT.